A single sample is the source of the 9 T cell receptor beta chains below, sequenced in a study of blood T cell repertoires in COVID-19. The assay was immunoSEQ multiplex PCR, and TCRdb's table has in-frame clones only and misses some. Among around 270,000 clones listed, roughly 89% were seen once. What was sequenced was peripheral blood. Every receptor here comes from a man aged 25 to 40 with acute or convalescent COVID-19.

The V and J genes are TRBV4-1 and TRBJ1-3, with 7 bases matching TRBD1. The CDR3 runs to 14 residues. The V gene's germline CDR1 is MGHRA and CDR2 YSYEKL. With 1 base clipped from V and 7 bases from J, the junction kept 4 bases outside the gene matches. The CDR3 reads CASSQVGRGNTIYF. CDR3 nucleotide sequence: TGCGCCAGCAGCCAAGTCGGCAGGGGGAACACCATATATTTT.

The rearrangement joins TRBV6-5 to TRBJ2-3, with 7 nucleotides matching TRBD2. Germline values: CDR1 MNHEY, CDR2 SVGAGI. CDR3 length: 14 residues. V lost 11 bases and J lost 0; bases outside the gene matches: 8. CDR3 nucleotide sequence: TGTGCCTCGCCTCTAGCGGCTAGCACAGATACGCAGTATTTT. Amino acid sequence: CASPLAASTDTQYF.

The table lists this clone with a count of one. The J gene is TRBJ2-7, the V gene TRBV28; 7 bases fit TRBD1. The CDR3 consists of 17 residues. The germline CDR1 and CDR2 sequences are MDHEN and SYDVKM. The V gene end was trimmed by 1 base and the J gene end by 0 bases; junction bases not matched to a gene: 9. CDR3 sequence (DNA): TGTGCCAGCAGTTTATATTCCCACAGGGGAGCCTCCTACGAGCAGTACTTC. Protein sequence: CASSLYSHRGASYEQYF. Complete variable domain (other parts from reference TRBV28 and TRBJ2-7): DVKVTQSSRYLVKRTGEKVFLECVQDMDHENMFWYRQDPGLGLRLIYFSYDVKMKEKGDIPEGYSVSREKKERFSLILESASTNQTSMYLCASSLYSHRGASYEQYFGPGTRLTVT.

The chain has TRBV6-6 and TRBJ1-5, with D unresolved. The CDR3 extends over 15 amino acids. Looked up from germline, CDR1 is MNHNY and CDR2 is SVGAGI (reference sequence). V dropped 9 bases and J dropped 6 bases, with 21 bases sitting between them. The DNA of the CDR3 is TGTGCCAGTGAACACGACCGCCCGAGGTCTCAGCCCCAGCATTTT. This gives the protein CASEHDRPRSQPQHF.

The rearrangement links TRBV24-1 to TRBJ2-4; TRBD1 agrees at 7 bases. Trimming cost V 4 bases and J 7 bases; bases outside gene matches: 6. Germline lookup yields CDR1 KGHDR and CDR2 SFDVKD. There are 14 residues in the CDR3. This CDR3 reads CATSDRTGANIQYF. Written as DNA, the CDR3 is TGTGCCACCAGTGACAGGACAGGAGCCAACATTCAGTACTTC.

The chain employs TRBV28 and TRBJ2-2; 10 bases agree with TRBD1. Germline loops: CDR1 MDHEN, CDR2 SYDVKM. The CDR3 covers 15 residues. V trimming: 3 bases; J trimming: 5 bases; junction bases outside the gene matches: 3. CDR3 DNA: TGTGCCAGCAGTTTGACAGGGGGCGGAACCGGGGAGCTGTTTTTT. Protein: CASSLTGGGTGELFF. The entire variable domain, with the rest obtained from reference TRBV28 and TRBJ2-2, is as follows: DVKVTQSSRYLVKRTGEKVFLECVQDMDHENMFWYRQDPGLGLRLIYFSYDVKMKEKGDIPEGYSVSREKKERFSLILESASTNQTSMYLCASSLTGGGTGELFFGEGSRLTVL.

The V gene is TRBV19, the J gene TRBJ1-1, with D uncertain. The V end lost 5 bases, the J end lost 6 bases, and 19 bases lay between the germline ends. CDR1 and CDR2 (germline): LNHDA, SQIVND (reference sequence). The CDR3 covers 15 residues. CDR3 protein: CASSLISGIGAEAFF. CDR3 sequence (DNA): TGTGCCAGTAGTCTCATTTCCGGGATTGGCGCTGAAGCTTTCTTT.

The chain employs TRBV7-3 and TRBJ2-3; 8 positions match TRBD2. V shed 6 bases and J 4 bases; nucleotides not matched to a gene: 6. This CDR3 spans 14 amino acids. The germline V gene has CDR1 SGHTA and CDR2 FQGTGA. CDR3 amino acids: CASRLTSDSDTQYF. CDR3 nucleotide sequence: TGTGCCAGCAGATTGACTAGCGACTCAGATACGCAGTATTTT. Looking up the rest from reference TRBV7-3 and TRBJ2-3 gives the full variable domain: GAGVSQTPSNKVTEKGKYVELRCDPISGHTALYWYRQSLGQGPEFLIYFQGTGAADDSGLPNDRFFAVRPEGSVSTLKIQRTERGDSAVYLCASRLTSDSDTQYFGPGTRLTVL.

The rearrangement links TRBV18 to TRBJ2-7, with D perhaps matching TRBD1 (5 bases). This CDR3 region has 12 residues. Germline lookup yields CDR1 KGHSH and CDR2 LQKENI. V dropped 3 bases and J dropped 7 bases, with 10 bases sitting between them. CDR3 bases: TGTGCCAGCTCACCTCAGGGTACGGAGCAGTACTTC. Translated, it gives CASSPQGTEQYF.